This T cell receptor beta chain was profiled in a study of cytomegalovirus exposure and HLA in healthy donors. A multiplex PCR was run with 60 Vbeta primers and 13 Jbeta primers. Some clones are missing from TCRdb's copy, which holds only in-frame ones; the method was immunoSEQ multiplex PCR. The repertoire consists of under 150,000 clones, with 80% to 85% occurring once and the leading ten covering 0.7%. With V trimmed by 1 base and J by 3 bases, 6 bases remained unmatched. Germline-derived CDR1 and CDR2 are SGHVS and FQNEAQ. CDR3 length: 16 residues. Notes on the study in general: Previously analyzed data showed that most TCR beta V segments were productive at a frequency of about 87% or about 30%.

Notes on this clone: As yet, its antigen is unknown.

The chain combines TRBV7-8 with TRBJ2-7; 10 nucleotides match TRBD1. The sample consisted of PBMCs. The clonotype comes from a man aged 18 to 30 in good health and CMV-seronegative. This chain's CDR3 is CASSLVPGQGHYEQYF. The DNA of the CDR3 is TGTGCCAGCAGCTTAGTACCGGGACAGGGGCACTACGAGCAGTACTTC.